This T cell receptor (beta chain) was recorded in a study of human T cells and chemical hapten exposure. The time point here: patch test 1, 2 weeks after DPC sensitization. Treatment in this sample: therapeutic diphenylcyclopropenone sensitization with weekly scalp DPC. TCRdb re-analysed the RACE reads in MiXCR, keeping a single row per CDR3 protein. The sample lists some 200,000 distinct CDR3 sequences; 20% to 25% were seen once. This clonotype occurred a few times. Its antigen is not identified. Whole-study results and caveats: The number of TCRs over 1 in 1000 frequency stayed unchanged after DPC. The immune response of these alopecia patients might not match healthy individuals'. Positive correlation was observed between PT1 expanded TCR counts and patch test score.

This clonotype was obtained from a woman in her forties or fifties with alopecia areata. Some clones in this sample may be carry-over from other donors' samples. This material consisted of whole blood, taken in connection with sensitization to the hapten diphenylcyclopropenone (DPC).

The CDR3: CASSLTSGNTGELFF. Here the CDR3 DNA reads TGTGCCAGCAGCTTGACTAGCGGGAACACCGGGGAGCTGTTTTTT. The rearrangement uses TRBV7-2 and TRBJ2-2; 9 bases fit TRBD2. V shed 3 bases, J shed 1 base, and the junction held 0 bases outside the gene matches. Germline CDR1 SGHTA, CDR2 FQGNSA. CDR3 length equals 15 residues. Using reference TRBV7-2 and TRBJ2-2 for the parts outside the CDR3, the full variable domain is GAGVSQSPSNKVTEKGKDVELRCDPISGHTALYWYRQSLGQGLEFLIYFQGNSAPDKSGLPSDRFSAERTGGSVSTLTIQRTQQEDSAVYLCASSLTSGNTGELFFGEGSRLTVL.